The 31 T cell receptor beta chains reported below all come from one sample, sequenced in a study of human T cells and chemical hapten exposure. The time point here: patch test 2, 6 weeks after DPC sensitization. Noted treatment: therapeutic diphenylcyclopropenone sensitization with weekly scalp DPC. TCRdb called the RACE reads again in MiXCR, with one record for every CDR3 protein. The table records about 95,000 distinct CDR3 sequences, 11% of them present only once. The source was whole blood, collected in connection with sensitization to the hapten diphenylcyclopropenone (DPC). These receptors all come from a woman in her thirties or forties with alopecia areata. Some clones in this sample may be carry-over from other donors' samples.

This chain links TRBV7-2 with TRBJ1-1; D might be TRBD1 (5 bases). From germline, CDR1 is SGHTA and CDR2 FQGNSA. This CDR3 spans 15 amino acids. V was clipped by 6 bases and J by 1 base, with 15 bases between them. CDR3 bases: TGTGCCAGCAGTGTCGACAGTTTCGGGAACACTGAAGCTTTCTTT. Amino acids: CASSVDSFGNTEAFF.

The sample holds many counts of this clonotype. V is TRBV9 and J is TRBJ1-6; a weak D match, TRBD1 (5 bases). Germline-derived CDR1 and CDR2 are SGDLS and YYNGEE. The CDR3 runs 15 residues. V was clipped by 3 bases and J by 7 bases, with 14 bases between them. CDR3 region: CASSEGPAGNSPLHF. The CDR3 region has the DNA TGTGCCAGCAGCGAAGGCCCGGCAGGGAATTCACCCCTCCACTTT.

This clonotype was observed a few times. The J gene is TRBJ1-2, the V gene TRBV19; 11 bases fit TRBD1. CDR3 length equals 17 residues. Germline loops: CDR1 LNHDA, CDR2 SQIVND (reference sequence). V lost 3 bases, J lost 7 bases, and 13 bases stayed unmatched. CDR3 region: CASSISRGQGARGGYTF. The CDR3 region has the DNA TGTGCCAGTAGTATTTCCCGTGGACAGGGGGCGAGAGGTGGCTACACCTTC.

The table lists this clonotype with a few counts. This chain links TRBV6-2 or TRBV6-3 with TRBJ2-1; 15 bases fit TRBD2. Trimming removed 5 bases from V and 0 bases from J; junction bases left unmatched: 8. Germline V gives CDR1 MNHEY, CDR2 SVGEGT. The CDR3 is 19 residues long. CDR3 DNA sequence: TGTGCCAGCAGTCCCCTTGGACTAGCGGGGGGGAGCTCCTACAATGAGCAGTTCTTC. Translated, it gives CASSPLGLAGGSSYNEQFF.

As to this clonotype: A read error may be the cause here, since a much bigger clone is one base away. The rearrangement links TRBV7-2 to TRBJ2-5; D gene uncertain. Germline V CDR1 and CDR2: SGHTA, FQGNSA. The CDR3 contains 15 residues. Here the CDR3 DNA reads TGTGTCAGCAGCACCTCCAGACTTGGACAAGAGACCCAGTACTTC. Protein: CVSSTSRLGQETQYF.

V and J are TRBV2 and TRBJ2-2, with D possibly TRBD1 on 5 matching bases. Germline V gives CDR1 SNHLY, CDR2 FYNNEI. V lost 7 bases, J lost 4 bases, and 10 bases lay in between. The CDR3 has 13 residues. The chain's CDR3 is CASKGPGTGELFF. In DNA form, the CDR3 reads TGTGCCAGCAAGGGGCCGGGCACCGGGGAGCTGTTTTTT.

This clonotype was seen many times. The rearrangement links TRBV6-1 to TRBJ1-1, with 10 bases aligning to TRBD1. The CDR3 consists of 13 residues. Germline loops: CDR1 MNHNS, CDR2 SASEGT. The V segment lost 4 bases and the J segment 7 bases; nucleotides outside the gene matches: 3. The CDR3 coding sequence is TGTGCCAGCAGTGTGGACAGGGGGAGTGAAGCTTTCTTT. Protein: CASSVDRGSEAFF.

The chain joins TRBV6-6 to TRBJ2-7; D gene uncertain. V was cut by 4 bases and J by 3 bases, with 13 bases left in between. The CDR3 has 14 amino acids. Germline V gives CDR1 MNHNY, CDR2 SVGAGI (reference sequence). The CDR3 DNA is TGTGCCAGCAGTTCACCCCCGCAGGTCTACGAGCAGTACTTC. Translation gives CASSSPPQVYEQYF.

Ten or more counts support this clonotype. CDR3 sequence (DNA): TGTGCCAGCAGCCAAGATCCCAGCCCCCCTTCTGGAAACACCATATATTTT. This codes for CASSQDPSPPSGNTIYF. This chain connects TRBV4-2 to TRBJ1-3; no firm D call. The V gene's germline CDR1 is LGHNA and CDR2 YNFKEQ. This CDR3 has 17 residues. The V end lost 0 bases, the J end lost 1 base, and 13 bases lay between the germline ends.

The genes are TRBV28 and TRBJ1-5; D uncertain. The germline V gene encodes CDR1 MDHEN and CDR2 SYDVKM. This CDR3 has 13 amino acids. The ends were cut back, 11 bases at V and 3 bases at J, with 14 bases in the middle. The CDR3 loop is CAGREGYNQPQHF. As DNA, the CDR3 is TGTGCCGGCCGGGAGGGATACAATCAGCCCCAGCATTTT.

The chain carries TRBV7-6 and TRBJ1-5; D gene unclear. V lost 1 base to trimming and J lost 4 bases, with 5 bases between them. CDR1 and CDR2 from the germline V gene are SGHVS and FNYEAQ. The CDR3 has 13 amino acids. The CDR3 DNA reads TGTGCCAGCAGCTTAGGGTATAATCAGCCCCAGCATTTT. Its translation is CASSLGYNQPQHF.

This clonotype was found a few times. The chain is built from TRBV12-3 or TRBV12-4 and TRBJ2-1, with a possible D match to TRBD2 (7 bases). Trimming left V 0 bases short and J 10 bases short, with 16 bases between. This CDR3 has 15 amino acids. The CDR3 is CASSLAGGPDVEQFF. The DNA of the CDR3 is TGTGCCAGCAGTTTAGCGGGGGGGCCAGATGTGGAGCAGTTCTTC.

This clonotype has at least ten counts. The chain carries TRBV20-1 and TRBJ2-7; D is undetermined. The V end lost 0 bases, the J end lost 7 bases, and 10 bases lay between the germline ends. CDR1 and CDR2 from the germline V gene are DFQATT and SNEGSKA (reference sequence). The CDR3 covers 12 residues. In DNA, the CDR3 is TGCAGTGCTAGAGACAACCTTGGGGAGCAGTACTTC. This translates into CSARDNLGEQYF.

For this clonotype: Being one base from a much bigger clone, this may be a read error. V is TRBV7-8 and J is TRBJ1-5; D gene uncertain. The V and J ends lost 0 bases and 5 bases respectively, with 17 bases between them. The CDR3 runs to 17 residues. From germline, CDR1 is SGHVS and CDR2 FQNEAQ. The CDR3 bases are TGTGCCAGCAGCTTAGCGATGGTTCGAACGTTAGATCAGCCCCAGCATTTT. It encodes CASSLAMVRTLDQPQHF.

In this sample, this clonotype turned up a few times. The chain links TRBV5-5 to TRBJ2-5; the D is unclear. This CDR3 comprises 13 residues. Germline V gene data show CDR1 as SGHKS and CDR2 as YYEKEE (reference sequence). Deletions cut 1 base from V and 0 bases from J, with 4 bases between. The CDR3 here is CASSLLYQETQYF. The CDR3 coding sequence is TGTGCCAGCAGCTTGCTGTACCAAGAGACCCAGTACTTC.

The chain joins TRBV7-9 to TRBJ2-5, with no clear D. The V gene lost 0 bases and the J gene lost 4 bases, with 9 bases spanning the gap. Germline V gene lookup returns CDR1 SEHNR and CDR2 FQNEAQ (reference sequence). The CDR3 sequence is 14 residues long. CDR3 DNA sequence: TGTGCCAGCAGCTTAGCTTCGGGCACAGAGACCCAGTACTTC. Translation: CASSLASGTETQYF.

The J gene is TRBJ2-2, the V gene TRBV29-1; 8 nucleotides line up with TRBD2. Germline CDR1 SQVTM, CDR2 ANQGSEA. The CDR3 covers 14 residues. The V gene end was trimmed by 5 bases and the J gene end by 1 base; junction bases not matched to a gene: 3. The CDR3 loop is CSVRAGGNTGELFF. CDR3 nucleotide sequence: TGCAGCGTTAGGGCGGGAGGGAACACCGGGGAGCTGTTTTTT.

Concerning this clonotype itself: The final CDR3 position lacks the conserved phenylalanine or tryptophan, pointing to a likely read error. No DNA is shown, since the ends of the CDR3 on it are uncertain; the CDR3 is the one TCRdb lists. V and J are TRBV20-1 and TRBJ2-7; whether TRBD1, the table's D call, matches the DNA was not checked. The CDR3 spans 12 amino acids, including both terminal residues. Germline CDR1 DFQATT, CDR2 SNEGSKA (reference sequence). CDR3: CSARGGGDRDCL.

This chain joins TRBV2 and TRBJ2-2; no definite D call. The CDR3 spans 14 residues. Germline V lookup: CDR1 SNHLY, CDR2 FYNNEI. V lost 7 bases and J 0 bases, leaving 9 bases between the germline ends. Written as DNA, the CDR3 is TGTGCCAGCATATACGCGGCGAACACCGGGGAGCTGTTTTTT. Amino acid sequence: CASIYAANTGELFF.

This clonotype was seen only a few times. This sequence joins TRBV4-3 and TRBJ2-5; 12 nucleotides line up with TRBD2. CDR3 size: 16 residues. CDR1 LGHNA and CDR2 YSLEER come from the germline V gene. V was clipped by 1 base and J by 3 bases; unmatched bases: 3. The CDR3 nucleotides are TGCGCCAGCAGCCAAGCTACTAGCGGGGGGAAAGAGACCCAGTACTTC. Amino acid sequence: CASSQATSGGKETQYF.

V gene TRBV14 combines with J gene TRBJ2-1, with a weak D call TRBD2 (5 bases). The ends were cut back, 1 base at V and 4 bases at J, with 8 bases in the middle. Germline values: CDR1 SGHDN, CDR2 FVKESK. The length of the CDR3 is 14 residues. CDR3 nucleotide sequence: TGTGCCAGCAGCCAAGTCGGACTGTACAATGAGCAGTTCTTC. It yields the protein CASSQVGLYNEQFF.

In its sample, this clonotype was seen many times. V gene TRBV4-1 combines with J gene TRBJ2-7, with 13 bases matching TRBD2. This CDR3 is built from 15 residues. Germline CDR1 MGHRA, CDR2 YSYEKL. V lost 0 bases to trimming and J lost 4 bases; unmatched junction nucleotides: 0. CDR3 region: CASSQETSGRYEQYF. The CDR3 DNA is TGCGCCAGCAGCCAAGAGACTAGCGGGAGGTACGAGCAGTACTTC.

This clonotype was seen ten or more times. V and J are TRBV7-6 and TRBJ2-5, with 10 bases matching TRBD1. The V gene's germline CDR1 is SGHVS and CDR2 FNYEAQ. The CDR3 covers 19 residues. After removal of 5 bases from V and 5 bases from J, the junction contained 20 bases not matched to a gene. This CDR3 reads CASSPPRDRGWVLRETQYF. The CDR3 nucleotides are TGTGCCAGCAGCCCGCCCCGGGACAGGGGATGGGTACTAAGGGAGACCCAGTACTTC.

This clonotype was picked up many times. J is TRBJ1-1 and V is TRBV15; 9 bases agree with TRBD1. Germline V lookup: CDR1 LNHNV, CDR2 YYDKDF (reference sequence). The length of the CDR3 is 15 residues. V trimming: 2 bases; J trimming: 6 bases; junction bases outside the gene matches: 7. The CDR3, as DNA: TGTGCCACCAGCAGACAAAAAGGACAGGGGTCTGAAGCTTTCTTT. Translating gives CATSRQKGQGSEAFF.

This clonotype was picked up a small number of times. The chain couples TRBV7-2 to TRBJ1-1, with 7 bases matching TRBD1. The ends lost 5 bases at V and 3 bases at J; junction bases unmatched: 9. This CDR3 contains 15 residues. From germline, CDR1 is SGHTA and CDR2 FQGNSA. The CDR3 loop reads CASSPLRGRDTEAFF. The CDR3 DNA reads TGTGCCAGCAGCCCTCTAAGGGGGCGGGACACTGAAGCTTTCTTT.

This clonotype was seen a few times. The CDR3: CATSGTEHITDTQYF. The CDR3 DNA follows: TGTGCCACCTCCGGGACAGAGCATATCACAGATACGCAGTATTTT. V is TRBV19 and J is TRBJ2-3, with 7 nucleotides matching TRBD1. V lost 10 bases, J lost 2 bases, and 12 bases stayed unmatched. The CDR3 covers 15 residues. The germline CDR1 and CDR2 sequences are LNHDA and SQIVND (reference sequence). Filled out from reference TRBV19 and TRBJ2-3, the complete variable domain reads DGGITQSPKYLFRKEGQNVTLSCEQNLNHDAMYWYRQDPGQGLRLIYYSQIVNDFQKGDIAEGYSVSREKKESFPLTVTSAQKNPTAFYLCATSGTEHITDTQYFGPGTRLTVL.

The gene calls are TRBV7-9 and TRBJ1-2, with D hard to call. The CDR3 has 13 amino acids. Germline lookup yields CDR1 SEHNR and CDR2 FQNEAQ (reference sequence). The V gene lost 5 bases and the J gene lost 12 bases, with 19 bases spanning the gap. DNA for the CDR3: TGTGCCAGCAGCGCGCCCCCGGACCGAGGGAACACCTTC. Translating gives CASSAPPDRGNTF.

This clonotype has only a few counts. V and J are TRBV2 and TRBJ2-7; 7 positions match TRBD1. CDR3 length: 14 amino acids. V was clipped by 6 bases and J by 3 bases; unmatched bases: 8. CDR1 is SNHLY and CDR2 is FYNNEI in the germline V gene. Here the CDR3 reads CASRPGGQIYEQYF. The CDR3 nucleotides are TGTGCCAGCAGGCCAGGGGGACAGATCTACGAGCAGTACTTC. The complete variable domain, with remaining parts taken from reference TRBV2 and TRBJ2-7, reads EPEVTQTPSHQVTQMGQEVILRCVPISNHLYFYWYRQILGQKVEFLVSFYNNEISEKSEIFDDQFSVERPDGSNFTLKIRSTKLEDSAMYFCASRPGGQIYEQYFGPGTRLTVT.

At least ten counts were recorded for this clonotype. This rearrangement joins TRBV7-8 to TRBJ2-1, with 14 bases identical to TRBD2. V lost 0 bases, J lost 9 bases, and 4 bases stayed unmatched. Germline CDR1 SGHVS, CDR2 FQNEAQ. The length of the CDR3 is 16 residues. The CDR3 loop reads CASSLATSGGASEQFF. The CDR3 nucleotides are TGTGCCAGCAGCTTAGCGACTAGCGGGGGGGCCAGTGAGCAGTTCTTC.

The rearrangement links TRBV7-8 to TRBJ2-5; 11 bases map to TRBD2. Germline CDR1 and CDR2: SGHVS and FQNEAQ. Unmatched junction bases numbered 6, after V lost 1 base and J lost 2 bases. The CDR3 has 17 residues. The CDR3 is CASSLDLAGGFQETQYF. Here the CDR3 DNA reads TGTGCCAGCAGCTTAGATCTAGCGGGGGGATTTCAAGAGACCCAGTACTTC. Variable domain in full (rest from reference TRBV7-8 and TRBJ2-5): GAGVSQSPRYKVAKRGQDVALRCDPISGHVSLFWYQQALGQGPEFLTYFQNEAQLDKSGLPSDRFFAERPEGSVSTLKIQRTQQEDSAVYLCASSLDLAGGFQETQYFGPGTRLLVL.

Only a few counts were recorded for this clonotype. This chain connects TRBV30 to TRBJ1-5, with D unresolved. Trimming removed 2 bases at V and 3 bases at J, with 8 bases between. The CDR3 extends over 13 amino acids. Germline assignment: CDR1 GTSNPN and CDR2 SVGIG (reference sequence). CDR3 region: CAWSIQDNQPQHF. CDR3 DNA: TGTGCCTGGAGTATCCAGGACAATCAGCCCCAGCATTTT.